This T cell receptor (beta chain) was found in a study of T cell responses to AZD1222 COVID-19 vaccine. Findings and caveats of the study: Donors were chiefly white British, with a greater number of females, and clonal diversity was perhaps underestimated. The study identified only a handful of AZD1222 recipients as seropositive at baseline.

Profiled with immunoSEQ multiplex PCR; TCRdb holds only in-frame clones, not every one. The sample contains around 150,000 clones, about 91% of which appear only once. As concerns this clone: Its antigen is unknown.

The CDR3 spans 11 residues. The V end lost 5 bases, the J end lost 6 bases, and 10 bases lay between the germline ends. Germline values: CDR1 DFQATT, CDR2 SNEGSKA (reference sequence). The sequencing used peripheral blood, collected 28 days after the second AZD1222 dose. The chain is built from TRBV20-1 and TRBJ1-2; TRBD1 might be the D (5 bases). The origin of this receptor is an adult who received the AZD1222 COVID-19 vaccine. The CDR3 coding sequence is TGCAGTGCTGTTAGGGGAAATGGCTACACCTTC. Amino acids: CSAVRGNGYTF.